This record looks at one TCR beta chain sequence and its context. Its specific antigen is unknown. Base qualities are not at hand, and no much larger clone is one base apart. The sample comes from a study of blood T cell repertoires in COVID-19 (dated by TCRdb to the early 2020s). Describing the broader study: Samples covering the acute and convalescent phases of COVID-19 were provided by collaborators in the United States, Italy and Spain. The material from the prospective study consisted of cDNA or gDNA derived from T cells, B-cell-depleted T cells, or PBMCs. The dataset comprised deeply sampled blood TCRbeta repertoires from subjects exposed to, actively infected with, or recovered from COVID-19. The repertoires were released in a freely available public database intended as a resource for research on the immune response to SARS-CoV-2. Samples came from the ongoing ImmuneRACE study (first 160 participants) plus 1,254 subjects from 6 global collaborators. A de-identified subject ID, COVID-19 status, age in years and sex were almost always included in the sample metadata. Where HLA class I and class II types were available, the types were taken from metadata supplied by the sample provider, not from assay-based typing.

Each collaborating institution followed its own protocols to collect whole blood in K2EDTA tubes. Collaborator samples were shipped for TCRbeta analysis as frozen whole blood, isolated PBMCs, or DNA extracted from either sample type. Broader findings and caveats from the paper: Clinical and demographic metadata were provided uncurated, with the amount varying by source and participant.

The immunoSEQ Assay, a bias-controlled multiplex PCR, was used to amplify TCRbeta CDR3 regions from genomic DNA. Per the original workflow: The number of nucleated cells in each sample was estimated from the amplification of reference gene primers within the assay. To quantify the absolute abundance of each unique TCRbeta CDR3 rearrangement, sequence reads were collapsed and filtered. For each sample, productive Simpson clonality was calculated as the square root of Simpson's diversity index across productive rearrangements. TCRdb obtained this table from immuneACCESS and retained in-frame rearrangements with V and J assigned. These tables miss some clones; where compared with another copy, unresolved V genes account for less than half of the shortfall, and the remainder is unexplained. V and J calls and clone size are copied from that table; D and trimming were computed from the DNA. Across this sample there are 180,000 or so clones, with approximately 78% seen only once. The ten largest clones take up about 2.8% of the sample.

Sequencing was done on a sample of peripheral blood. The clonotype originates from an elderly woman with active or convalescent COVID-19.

This receptor carries the CDR3 CATSESRRRREETQYF. DNA sequence: TGTGCCACCAGTGAAAGTCGAAGGCGGAGGGAAGAGACCCAGTACTTC. The chain is made from TRBV24-1 and TRBJ2-5; a weak D assignment points to TRBD2 (6 bases agree). CDR1 and CDR2 were assigned from the germline V gene as KGHDR and SFDVKD. A distance of 17 bases separates the germline ends of V and J, which lose 4 bases and 3 bases respectively. Counted from cysteine to phenylalanine, this CDR3 has 16 amino acids. Only the CDR3 portion is preserved as DNA: 48 bases, with reading frame beginning at the first base.